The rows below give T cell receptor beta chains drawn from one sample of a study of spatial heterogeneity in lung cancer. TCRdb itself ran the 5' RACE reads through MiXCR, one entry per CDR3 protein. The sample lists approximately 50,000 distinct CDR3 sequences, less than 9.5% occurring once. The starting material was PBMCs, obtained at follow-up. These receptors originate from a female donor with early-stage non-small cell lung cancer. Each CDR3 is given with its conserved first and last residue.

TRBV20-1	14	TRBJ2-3	CSATRDYYTDTQYF
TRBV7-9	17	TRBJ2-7	CASSLALTLDSSYEQYF
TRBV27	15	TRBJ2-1	CASRAGQGPFHEQFF
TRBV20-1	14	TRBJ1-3	CSAVWGGSGNTIYF
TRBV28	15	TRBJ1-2	CASRFTGTGVYGYTF
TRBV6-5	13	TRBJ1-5	CASSYGREQPQHF
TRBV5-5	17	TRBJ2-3	CASSLARRGAVEDTQYF
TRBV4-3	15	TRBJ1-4	CASSQETDPNEKLFF
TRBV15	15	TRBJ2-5	CATSRDLQTQETQYF
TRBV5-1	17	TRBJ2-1	CASSLPQTSGGADEQFF
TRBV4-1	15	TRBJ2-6	CASSRTGAGANVLTF
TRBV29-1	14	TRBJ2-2	CSVEGISNTGELFF
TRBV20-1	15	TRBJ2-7	CSAREYPGQGTEQYF
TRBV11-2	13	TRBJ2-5	CASSSRTGETQYF
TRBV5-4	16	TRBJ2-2	CASRLAGGPNTGELFF
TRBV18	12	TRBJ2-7	CASSPRGYEQYF
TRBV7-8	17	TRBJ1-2	CASSLGHEGAVNDGYTF
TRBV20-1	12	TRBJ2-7	CSASTGSYEQYF
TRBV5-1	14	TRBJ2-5	CASSLRGAPETQYF
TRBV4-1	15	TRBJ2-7	CASSQDGTGTYEQYF
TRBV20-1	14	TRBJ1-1	CSARDLQGGTEAFF
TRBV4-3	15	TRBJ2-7	CASSQDREASYEQYF
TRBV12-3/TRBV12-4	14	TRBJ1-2	CASSFAGKEGGYTF
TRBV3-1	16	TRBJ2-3	CASSLGTGTGTDTQYF
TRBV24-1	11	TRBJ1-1	CATDEQGFAFF
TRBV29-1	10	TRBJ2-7	CSVAGQQQYF
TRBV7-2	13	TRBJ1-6	CASSSSSGTPLHF
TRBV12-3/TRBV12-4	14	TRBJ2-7	CASSLGGIAYEQYF
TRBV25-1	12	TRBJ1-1	CASAAGNTEAFF
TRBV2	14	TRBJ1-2	CASRDSRPNYGYTF
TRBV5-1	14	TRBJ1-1	CASRDQGVNTEAFF
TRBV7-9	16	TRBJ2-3	CASTPGNIDRRDTQYF
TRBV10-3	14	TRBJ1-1	CAISVLAGNTEAFF
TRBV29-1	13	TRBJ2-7	CSVERQGSYEQYF
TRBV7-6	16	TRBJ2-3	CASSLGPSGGGDTQYF
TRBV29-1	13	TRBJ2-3	CSAAQGPPDTQYF
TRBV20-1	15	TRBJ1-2	CSASSSSSNSYGYTF
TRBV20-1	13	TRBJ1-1	CSPKEGDPTEAFF
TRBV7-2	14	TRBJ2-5	CASSLTGARETQYF
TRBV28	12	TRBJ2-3	CASSEPDRKKYF
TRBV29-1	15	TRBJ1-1	CSVEDHPQGYTEAFF
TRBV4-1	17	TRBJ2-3	CASSSPIRAKGTDTQYF
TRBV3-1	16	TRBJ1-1	CASSQPPGQGIPEAFF
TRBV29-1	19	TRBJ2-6	CSVATLAQRRDTGANVLTF
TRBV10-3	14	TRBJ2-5	CAIRGGSGQETQYF
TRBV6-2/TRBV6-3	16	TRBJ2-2	CASSYSPGANTGELFF
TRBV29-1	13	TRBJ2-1	CSVRGQGDNEQFF